What follows are 8 T cell receptor beta chains derived from one specimen sequenced in a study of T cell clones after liver transplantation (dated by TCRdb to between 2019 and 2020). The receptor library was made with the immunoSEQ multiplex PCR assay. TCRdb provides this immuneACCESS table in a form limited to in-frame rearrangements. Some clones are lacking; in checked studies, under half of them reflect an unresolved V gene, and why the rest are absent is not known. The sample yields some 80,000 clones; over 80% were counted once. Around 0.45% of the sample goes to the ten largest clones. This specimen consisted of CD4+ T cells from blood, obtained around 45 months after liver transplant. The receptors originated from a human patient who received a liver transplant. Following a transplant, a fraction of the T cells may be traceable to the graft donor.

The V gene is TRBV6-1, the J gene TRBJ2-7; 9 nucleotides match TRBD1. CDR1 is MNHNS and CDR2 is SASEGT in the germline V gene. V lost 4 bases to trimming and J lost 4 bases; unmatched junction nucleotides: 11. The CDR3 has 16 amino acids. CDR3 region: CASSGIGQGRGYEQYF. CDR3 DNA: TGTGCCAGCAGTGGTATCGGACAGGGGAGAGGGTACGAGCAGTACTTC.

The chain couples TRBV5-1 to TRBJ2-6, with D uncertain. The germline V gene has CDR1 SGHRS and CDR2 YFSETQ. V lost 4 bases, J lost 0 bases, and 8 bases lay in between. The CDR3 sequence is 15 residues long. This chain's CDR3 is CASSPDGSGANVLTF. CDR3 DNA: TGCGCCAGCAGCCCGGACGGCTCTGGGGCCAACGTCCTGACTTTC.

The chain uses TRBV7-9 and TRBJ2-1; 7 bases align to TRBD2. CDR3 length: 16 amino acids. With V trimmed by 1 base and J by 2 bases, 5 bases remained unmatched. Germline CDR1 and CDR2: SEHNR and FQNEAQ (reference sequence). CDR3 nucleotide sequence: TGTGCCAGCAGCTTAGACCGCGGGAGACCCTACAATGAGCAGTTCTTC. Translation gives CASSLDRGRPYNEQFF. The whole variable domain, remainder taken from reference TRBV7-9 and TRBJ2-1, is DTGVSQNPRHKITKRGQNVTFRCDPISEHNRLYWYRQTLGQGPEFLTYFQNEAQLEKSRLLSDRFSAERPKGSFSTLEIQRTEQGDSAMYLCASSLDRGRPYNEQFFGPGTRLTVL.

This sequence joins TRBV5-1 and TRBJ1-2; 7 bases agree with TRBD1. The ends lost 4 bases at V and 7 bases at J; junction bases unmatched: 10. Per the germline V gene, CDR1 is SGHRS and CDR2 is YFSETQ. The CDR3 runs to 14 residues. The DNA of the CDR3 is TGCGCCAGCAGCCCCTACCCAGACAGGGCTGGCTACACCTTC. This encodes CASSPYPDRAGYTF.

The CDR3 DNA sequence: TGCGCCAGCAGCTCCGGACAGTACGGCTACACCTTC. Residues: CASSSGQYGYTF. The genes are TRBV5-1 and TRBJ1-2; weak D call: TRBD1 (6 bases). The V gene's germline CDR1 is SGHRS and CDR2 YFSETQ. This CDR3 contains 12 residues. Trimming stripped 3 bases from V and 8 bases from J, with 11 bases between.

The chain joins TRBV6-5 to TRBJ1-1; 7 bases agree with TRBD1. The CDR3 has 13 amino acids. The junction had 5 bases not matched to a gene; V was cut back by 6 bases and J by 4 bases. The germline CDR1 and CDR2 sequences are MNHEY and SVGAGI. The CDR3 DNA reads TGTGCCAGCAGACAGGGGTTGCTCACTGAAGCTTTCTTT. Translating gives CASRQGLLTEAFF.

This rearrangement joins TRBV7-2 to TRBJ2-3; the match to TRBD2 covers 9 bases. CDR1 and CDR2 from the germline V gene are SGHTA and FQGNSA. The V and J ends lost 4 bases and 0 bases, in that order; junction bases with no gene match: 5. The CDR3 totals 16 residues. The chain's CDR3 is CASSSGLATSTDTQYF. In nucleotides, the CDR3 is TGTGCCAGCAGCTCCGGACTAGCGACTAGCACAGATACGCAGTATTTT.

This clone was counted a single time. The J gene is TRBJ2-7, the V gene TRBV7-9, with 12 bases fitting TRBD2. CDR1 SEHNR and CDR2 FQNEAQ come from the germline V gene (reference sequence). The CDR3 consists of 14 residues. Trimming at V came to 2 bases and at J to 6 bases, leaving 2 bases not matched to a gene. The CDR3 is CASSLSGLAGEQYF. The CDR3 nucleotides are TGTGCCAGCAGCTTATCGGGACTAGCGGGCGAGCAGTACTTC.